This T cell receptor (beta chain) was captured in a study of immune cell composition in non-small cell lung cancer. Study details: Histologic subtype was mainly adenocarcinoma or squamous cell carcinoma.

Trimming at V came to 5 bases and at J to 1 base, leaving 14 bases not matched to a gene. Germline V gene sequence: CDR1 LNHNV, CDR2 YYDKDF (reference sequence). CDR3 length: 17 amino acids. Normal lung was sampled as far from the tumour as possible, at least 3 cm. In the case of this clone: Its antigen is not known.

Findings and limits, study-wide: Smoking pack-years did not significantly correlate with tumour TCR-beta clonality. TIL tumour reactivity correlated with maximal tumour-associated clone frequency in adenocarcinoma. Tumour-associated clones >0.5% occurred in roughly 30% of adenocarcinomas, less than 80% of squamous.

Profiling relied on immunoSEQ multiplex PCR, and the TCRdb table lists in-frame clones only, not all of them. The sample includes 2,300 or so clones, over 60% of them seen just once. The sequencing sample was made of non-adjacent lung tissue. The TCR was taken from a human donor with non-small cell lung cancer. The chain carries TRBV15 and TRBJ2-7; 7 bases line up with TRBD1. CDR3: CATSSRDRERNSYEQYF. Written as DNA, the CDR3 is TGTGCCACCAGCTCTAGAGACAGGGAACGCAATTCCTACGAGCAGTACTTC.